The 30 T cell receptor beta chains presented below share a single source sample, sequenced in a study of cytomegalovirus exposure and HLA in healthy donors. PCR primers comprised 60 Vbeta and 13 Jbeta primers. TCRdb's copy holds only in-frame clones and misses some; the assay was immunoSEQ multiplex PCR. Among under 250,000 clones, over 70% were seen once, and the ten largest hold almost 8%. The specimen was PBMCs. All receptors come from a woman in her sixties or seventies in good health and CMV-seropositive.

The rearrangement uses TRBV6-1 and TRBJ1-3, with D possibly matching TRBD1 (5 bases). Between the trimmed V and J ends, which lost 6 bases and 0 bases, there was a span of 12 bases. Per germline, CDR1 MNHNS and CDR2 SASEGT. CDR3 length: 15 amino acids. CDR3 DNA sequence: TGTGCCAGCAGCGGCGGACACATCTCTGGAAACACCATATATTTT. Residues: CASSGGHISGNTIYF.

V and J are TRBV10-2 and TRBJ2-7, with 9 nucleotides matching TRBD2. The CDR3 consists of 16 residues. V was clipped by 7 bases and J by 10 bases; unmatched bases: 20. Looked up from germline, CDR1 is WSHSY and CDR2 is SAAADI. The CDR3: CASTPRREGRLREQYF. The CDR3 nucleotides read TGCGCCAGCACCCCCCGGCGGGAGGGACGCCTACGGGAACAGTACTTC.

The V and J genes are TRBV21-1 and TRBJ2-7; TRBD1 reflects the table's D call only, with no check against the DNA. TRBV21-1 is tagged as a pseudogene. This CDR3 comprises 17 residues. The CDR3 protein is CASSKWGGRQGPIEQYF. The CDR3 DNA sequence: TGTGCCAGCAGCAAATGGGGTGGGCGACAGGGGCCAATCGAGCAGTACTTC.

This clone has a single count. CDR3 protein: CSVDNTNTGELFF. DNA of the CDR3: TGCAGCGTTGATAACACCAACACCGGGGAGCTGTTTTTT. V gene TRBV29-1 combines with J gene TRBJ2-2; D uncertain. CDR1 is SQVTM, CDR2 ANQGSEA, per germline. V lost 3 bases and J 2 bases, leaving 7 bases between the germline ends. The CDR3 is 13 residues long.

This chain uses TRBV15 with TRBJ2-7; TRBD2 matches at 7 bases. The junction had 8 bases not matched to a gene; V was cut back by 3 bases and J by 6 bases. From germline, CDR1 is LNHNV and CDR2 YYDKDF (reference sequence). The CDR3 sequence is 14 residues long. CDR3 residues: CATSRPGLVFEQYF. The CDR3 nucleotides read TGTGCCACCAGCAGGCCCGGACTAGTTTTCGAGCAGTACTTC.

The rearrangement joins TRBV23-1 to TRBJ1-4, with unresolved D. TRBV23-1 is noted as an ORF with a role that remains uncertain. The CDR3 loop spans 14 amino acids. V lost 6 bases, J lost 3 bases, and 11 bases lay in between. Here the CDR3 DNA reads TGCGCCAGCAGGCACAGTTGGGCTAATGAAAAACTGTTTTTT. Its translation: CASRHSWANEKLFF.

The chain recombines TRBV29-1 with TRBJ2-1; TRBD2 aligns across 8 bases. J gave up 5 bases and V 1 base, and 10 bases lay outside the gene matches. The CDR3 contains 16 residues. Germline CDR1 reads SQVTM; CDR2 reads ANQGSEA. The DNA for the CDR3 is TGCAGCGTTGAAGGAGGCAAGGGACTAGGCCACAATGAGCAGTTCTTC. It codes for CSVEGGKGLGHNEQFF.

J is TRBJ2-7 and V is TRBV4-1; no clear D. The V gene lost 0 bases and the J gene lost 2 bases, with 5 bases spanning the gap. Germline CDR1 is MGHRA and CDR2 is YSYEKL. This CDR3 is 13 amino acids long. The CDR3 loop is CASSQDNTYEQYF. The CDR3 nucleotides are TGCGCCAGCAGCCAAGATAATACCTACGAGCAGTACTTC.

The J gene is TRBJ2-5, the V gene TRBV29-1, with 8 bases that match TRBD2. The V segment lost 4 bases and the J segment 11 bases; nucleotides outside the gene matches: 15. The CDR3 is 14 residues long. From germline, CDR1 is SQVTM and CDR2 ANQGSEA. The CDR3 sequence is CSVGFRVAGWEQYF. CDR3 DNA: TGCAGCGTTGGTTTTCGGGTAGCGGGATGGGAGCAGTACTTC.

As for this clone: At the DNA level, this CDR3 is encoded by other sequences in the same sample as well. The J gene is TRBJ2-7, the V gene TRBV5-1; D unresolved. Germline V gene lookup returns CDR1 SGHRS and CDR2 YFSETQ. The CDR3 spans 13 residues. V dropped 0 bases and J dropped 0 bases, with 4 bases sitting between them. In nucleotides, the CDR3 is TGCGCCAGCAGCTTGGACATCTCCTACGAGCAGTACTTC. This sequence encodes CASSLDISYEQYF.

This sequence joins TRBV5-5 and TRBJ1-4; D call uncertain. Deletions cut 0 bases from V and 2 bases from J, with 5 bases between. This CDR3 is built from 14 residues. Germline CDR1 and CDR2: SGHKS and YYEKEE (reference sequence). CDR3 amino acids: CASSLGPTNEKLFF. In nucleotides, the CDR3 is TGTGCCAGCAGCTTGGGGCCGACTAATGAAAAACTGTTTTTT.

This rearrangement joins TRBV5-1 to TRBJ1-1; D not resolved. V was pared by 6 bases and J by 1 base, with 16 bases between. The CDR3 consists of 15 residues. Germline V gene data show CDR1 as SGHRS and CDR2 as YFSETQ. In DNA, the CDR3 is TGCGCCAGCAAAAACAACGTCGAGGGGAACACTGAAGCTTTCTTT. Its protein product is CASKNNVEGNTEAFF. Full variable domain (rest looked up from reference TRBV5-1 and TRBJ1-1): KAGVTQTPRYLIKTRGQQVTLSCSPISGHRSVSWYQQTPGQGLQFLFEYFSETQRNKGNFPGRFSGRQFSNSRSEMNVSTLELGDSALYLCASKNNVEGNTEAFFGQGTRLTVV.

CDR3 coding DNA: TGTGCCAGCAGCTTGTGTCCCGGACAGGGGTATTGGGTGCAGTACTTC. Amino acid sequence: CASSLCPGQGYWVQYF. This chain joins TRBV5-4 and TRBJ2-7, with TRBD1 matching over 9 bases. CDR1 and CDR2 from the germline V gene are SGHNT and YYREEE (reference sequence). V dropped 1 base and J dropped 9; count of bases not matched to a gene: 14. The CDR3 totals 16 residues. Drawing the rest from reference TRBV5-4 and TRBJ2-7, the complete variable domain is ETGVTQSPTHLIKTRGQQVTLRCSSQSGHNTVSWYQQALGQGPQFIFQYYREEENGRGNFPPRFSGLQFPNYSSELNVNALELDDSALYLCASSLCPGQGYWVQYFGPGTRLTVT.

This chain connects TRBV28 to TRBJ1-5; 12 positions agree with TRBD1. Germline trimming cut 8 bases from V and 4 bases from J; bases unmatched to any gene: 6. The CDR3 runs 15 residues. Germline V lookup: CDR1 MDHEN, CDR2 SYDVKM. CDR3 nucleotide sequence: TGTGCCAGCCGGGACAGGGGGCGATTTAATCAGCCCCAGCATTTT. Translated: CASRDRGRFNQPQHF.

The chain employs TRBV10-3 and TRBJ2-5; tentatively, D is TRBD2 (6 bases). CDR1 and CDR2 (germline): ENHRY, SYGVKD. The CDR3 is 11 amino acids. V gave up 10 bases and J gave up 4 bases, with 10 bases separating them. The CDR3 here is CATWGGETQYF. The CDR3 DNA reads TGTGCCACTTGGGGAGGAGAGACCCAGTACTTC.

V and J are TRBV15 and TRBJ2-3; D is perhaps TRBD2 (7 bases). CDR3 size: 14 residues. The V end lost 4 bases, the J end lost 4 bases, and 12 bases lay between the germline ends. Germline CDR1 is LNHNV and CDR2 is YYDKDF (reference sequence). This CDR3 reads CATSTKGGADTQYF. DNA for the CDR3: TGTGCCACCAGCACTAAAGGGGGGGCAGATACGCAGTATTTT.

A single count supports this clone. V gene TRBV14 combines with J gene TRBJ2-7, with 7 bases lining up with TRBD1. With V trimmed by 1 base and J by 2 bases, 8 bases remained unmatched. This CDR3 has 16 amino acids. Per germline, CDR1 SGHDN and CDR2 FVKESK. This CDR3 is CASSQGLGTVAYEQYF. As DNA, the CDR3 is TGTGCCAGCAGCCAAGGCCTTGGGACAGTCGCCTACGAGCAGTACTTC.

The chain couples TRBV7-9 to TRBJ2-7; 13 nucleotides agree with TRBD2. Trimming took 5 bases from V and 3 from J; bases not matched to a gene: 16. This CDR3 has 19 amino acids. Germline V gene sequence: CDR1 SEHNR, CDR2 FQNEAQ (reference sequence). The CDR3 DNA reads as TGTGCCAGCAGCACCTCAGGGTCCGGGACTAGCGGGGCCCTCTACGAGCAGTACTTC. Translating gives CASSTSGSGTSGALYEQYF.

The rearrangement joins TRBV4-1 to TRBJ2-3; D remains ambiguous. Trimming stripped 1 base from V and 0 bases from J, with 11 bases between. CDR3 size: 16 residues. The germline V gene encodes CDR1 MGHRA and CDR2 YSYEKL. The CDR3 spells CASSQVGEPSTDTQYF. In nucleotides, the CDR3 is TGCGCCAGCAGCCAAGTTGGTGAGCCTAGCACAGATACGCAGTATTTT.

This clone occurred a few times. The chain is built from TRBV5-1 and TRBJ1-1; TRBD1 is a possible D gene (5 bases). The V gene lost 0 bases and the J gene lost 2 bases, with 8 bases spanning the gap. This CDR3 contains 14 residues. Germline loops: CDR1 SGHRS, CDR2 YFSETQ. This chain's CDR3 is CASSLGQKNTEAFF. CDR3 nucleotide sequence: TGCGCCAGCAGCTTGGGACAGAAAAACACTGAAGCTTTCTTT.

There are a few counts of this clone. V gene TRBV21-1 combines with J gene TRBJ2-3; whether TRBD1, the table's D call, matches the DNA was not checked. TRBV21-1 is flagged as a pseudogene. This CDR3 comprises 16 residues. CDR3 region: CASMLIRGRVTDTQYF. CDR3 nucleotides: TGTGCCAGCATGCTAATCAGGGGGCGAGTAACAGATACGCAGTATTTT.

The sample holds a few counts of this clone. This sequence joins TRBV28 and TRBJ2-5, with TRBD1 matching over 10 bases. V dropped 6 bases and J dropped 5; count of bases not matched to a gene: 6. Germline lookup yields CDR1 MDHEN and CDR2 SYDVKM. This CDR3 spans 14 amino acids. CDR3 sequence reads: CASRPGQGWETQYF. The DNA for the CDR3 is TGTGCCAGCAGGCCGGGACAGGGGTGGGAGACCCAGTACTTC.

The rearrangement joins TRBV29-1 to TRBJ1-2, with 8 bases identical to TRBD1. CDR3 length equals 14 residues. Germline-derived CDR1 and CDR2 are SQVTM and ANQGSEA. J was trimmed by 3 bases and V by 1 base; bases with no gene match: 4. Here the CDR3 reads CSVEGTGSHYGYTF. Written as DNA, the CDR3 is TGCAGCGTTGAAGGGACAGGGTCCCACTATGGCTACACCTTC.

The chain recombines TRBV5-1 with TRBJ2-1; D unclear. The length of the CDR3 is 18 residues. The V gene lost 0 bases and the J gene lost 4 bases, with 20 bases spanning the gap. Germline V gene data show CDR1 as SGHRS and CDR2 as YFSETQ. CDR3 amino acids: CASSLAPLANPPYNEQFF. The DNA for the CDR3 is TGCGCCAGCAGCTTGGCCCCCCTCGCTAACCCCCCATACAATGAGCAGTTCTTC.

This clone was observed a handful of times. The CDR3 protein is CASSEALGTSGRLIYEQYF. For the CDR3, the DNA is TGTGCCAGCAGTGAAGCGCTGGGGACTAGCGGGAGGCTAATCTACGAGCAGTACTTC. The V gene is TRBV6-1, the J gene TRBJ2-7; 15 nucleotides match TRBD2. After removal of 0 bases from V and 3 bases from J, the junction contained 9 bases not matched to a gene. This CDR3 is built from 19 residues. The germline V gene has CDR1 MNHNS and CDR2 SASEGT.

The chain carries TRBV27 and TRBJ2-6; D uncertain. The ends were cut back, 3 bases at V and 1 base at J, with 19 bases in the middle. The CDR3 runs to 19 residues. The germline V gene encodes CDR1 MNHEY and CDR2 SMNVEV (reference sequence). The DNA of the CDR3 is TGTGCCAGCAGTTTGGTGGTCCCTACGATCATTTCTGGGGCCAACGTCCTGACTTTC. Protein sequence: CASSLVVPTIISGANVLTF. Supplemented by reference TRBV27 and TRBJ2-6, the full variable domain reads EAQVTQNPRYLITVTGKKLTVTCSQNMNHEYMSWYRQDPGLGLRQIYYSMNVEVTDKGDVPEGYKVSRKEKRNFPLILESPSPNQTSLYFCASSLVVPTIISGANVLTFGAGSRLTVL.

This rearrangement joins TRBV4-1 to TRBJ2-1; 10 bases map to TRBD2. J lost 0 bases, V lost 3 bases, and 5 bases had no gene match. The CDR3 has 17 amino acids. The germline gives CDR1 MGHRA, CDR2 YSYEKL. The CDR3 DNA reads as TGCGCCAGCAGCCATAGACTAGCGGGTTTCTCCTACAATGAGCAGTTCTTC. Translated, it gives CASSHRLAGFSYNEQFF.

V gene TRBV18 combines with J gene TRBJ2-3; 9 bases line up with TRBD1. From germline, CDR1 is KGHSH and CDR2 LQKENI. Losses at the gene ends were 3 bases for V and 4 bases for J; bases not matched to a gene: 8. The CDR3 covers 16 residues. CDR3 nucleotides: TGTGCCAGCTCACCCTTCGGACAGGGGCTGGCAGATACGCAGTATTTT. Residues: CASSPFGQGLADTQYF.

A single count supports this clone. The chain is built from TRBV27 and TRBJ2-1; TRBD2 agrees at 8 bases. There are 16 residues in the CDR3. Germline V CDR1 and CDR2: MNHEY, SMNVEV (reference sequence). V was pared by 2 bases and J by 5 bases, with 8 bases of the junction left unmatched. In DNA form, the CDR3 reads TGTGCCAGCAGTTTACCGAGCGGGAGTACCCACAATGAGCAGTTCTTC. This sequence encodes CASSLPSGSTHNEQFF.

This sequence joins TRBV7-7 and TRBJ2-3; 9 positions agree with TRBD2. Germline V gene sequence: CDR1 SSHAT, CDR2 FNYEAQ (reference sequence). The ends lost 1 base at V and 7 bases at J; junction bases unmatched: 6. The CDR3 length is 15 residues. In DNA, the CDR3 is TGTGCCAGCAGCTTAGGTAGCGGGAGTTCGAATACGCAGTATTTT. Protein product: CASSLGSGSSNTQYF.